Sequencing of this T cell receptor beta chain was carried out in a study of metastatic and nonmetastatic thyroid tumors. TCRdb recomputed clones from the PCR reads via MiXCR. Of roughly 24,000 clones in the sample, around a fifth are singletons; the top ten hold 10% to 15%. Thyroid surgery was preceded by no treatment in any patient. With V trimmed by 4 bases and J by 4 bases, 2 bases remained unmatched. Germline CDR1 reads SGHDN; CDR2 reads FVKESK. The CDR3 is made up of 13 amino acids. The chain couples TRBV14 to TRBJ2-7, with 9 bases fitting TRBD1. The specimen sequenced was blood. The TCR sequence derives from a male donor with papillary thyroid cancer or a benign thyroid nodule (not recorded which). Some clones in this sample may be carry-over from other donors' samples. The CDR3 protein is CASSRDREYEQYF. The CDR3 DNA sequence: TGTGCCAGCAGCCGGGACAGGGAATACGAGCAGTACTTC.